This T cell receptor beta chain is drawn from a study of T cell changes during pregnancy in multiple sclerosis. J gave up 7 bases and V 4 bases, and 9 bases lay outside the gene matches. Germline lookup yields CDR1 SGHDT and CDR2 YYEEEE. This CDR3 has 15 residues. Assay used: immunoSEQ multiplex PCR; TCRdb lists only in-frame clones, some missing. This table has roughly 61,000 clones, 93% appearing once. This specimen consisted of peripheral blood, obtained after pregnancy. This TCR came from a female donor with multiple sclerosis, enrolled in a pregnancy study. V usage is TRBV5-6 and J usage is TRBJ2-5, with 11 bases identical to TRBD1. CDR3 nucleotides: TGTGCCAGCAGCGCGGACAGGGGGCGTTGGGGGACCCAGTACTTC. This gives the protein CASSADRGRWGTQYF. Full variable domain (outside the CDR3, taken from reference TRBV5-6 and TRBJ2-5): DAGVTQSPTHLIKTRGQQVTLRCSPKSGHDTVSWYQQALGQGPQFIFQYYEEEERQRGNFPDRFSGHQFPNYSSELNVNALLLGDSALYLCASSADRGRWGTQYFGPGTRLLVL.